Given below is one T cell receptor (beta chain) in context. The antigen is unknown. The sample comes from a study of vaccination effects on CD4 cells after COVID-19. Study-wide context: The study obtained samples from two convalescent patients 16 days and one week before vaccination.

Trimming removed 4 bases at V and 2 bases at J, with 9 bases between. The CDR3 extends over 13 amino acids. CDR1 is MNHEY and CDR2 is SVGAGI in the germline V gene. Clones were sequenced by immunoSEQ multiplex PCR, and TCRdb holds only the in-frame ones, with some missing. The table has about 45,000 clones, around 70% seen once. Antigen-specific CD4+ T cells were expanded (with viral peptide pools) by the ViraFEST assay ahead of sequencing. The authors isolated CD4+ T cells after about eleven days of culture. The person's infection with SARS-CoV-2, confirmed by PCR, took place between March and December 2020. Wells each received more than 1.5 million PBMC, cultured with approximately 9.7 IU/ml IL-2 and about 10 ug/ml peptides.

This clonotype was obtained from a human donor who had a prior SARS-CoV-2 infection. Sample: CD4+ T cells from PBMCs cultured with a peptide pool, taken before COVID-19 vaccination. The chain carries TRBV6-5 and TRBJ2-7; possibly TRBD2 for D (6 bases). CDR3 sequence: CASSWGRPYEQYF. The DNA for the CDR3 is TGTGCCAGCAGTTGGGGGAGGCCCTACGAGCAGTACTTC.